The 21 T cell receptor beta chains presented below share a single source sample, sequenced in a study of T cells after yellow fever vaccination. TCRdb itself ran the 5' RACE reads through MiXCR, one entry per CDR3 protein. The profile covers about 300,000 distinct CDR3 sequences, with around 9.3% appearing a single time and around 3.4% taken by the ten largest. The input for sequencing was CD4+ T cells sorted from PBMCs, taken 5 days after the yellow fever booster vaccination. Receptor source: a man aged 18 to 30 who received the YFV17D yellow fever vaccine.

As to this clonotype: A much larger clonotype is one base distant, so this may be a read error. A read error is likely, as this CDR3 ends without the conserved phenylalanine or tryptophan. The J gene is TRBJ2-3, the V gene TRBV10-2, with TRBD2 matching 8 bases. Germline CDR1 reads WSHSY; CDR2 reads SAAADI. The CDR3 contains 14 residues. Losses at the gene ends were 7 bases for V and 1 base for J; bases not matched to a gene: 4. In DNA, the CDR3 is TGCGCCAGCATCCCGGGGGGGGGCACAGATACGCAGTATTCT. This encodes CASIPGGGTDTQYS.

A few counts support this clonotype. The V call is TRBV6-1, the J call TRBJ2-5; 12 nucleotides match TRBD2. In germline, CDR1 is MNHNS, CDR2 SASEGT. This CDR3 spans 17 amino acids. V lost 3 bases to trimming and J lost 4 bases; unmatched junction nucleotides: 9. In nucleotides, the CDR3 is TGTGCCAGCAGTGATCGAACTAGCGGGGGGAGGGGAGAGACCCAGTACTTC. As protein: CASSDRTSGGRGETQYF.

This chain connects TRBV6-5 to TRBJ1-1; D gene uncertain. The CDR3 is 13 amino acids. Germline V gives CDR1 MNHEY, CDR2 SVGAGI. V shed 6 bases and J shed 0 bases, with 8 bases lying between them. The CDR3 DNA sequence: TGTGCCAGCAGGGGGTACGTGAACACTGAAGCTTTCTTT. Translated: CASRGYVNTEAFF.

This rearrangement joins TRBV3-1 to TRBJ1-1, with D perhaps matching TRBD1 (6 bases). Trimming took off 3 bases at V and 2 bases at J, with 10 bases between the two ends. The germline V gene encodes CDR1 LGHDT and CDR2 YNNKEL (reference sequence). The CDR3 is 14 residues long. The CDR3 is CASSQRGGNTEAFF. The CDR3 nucleotides are TGTGCCAGCAGCCAGAGGGGGGGAAACACTGAAGCTTTCTTT.

This clonotype was counted between two and nine times. This sequence joins TRBV11-1 and TRBJ2-1, with D perhaps TRBD1 or TRBD2 (6 bases each). V dropped 0 bases and J dropped 7 bases, with 16 bases sitting between them. This CDR3 region has 16 residues. CDR1 SGHAT and CDR2 FQDESV come from the germline V gene (reference sequence). The CDR3 region has the DNA TGTGCCAGCAGCTTAGCGGGGGGCGGTGGTTTGAATGAGCAGTTCTTC. Protein sequence: CASSLAGGGGLNEQFF.

This chain joins TRBV6-5 and TRBJ2-3; no clear D gene. The V gene's germline CDR1 is MNHEY and CDR2 SVGAGI. CDR3 size: 13 residues. Trimming removed 6 bases at V and 0 bases at J, with 7 bases between. The CDR3 region is CASRLPSTDTQYF. CDR3 in DNA: TGTGCCAGCAGGCTACCCAGCACAGATACGCAGTATTTT.

This clonotype was detected a few times. V usage is TRBV20-1 and J usage is TRBJ1-2; D uncertain. Trimming pared 3 bases from V and 8 bases from J, leaving 19 bases between. Germline loops: CDR1 DFQATT, CDR2 SNEGSKA (reference sequence). This CDR3 is 14 amino acids long. Written as DNA, the CDR3 is TGCAGTGCTAGTAGCCCTAGCCGATTCCCGGGCTACACCTTC. Translated: CSASSPSRFPGYTF.

In its sample, this clonotype was seen a few times. The chain recombines TRBV29-1 with TRBJ1-1, with 8 bases that match TRBD1. J gave up 5 bases and V 5 bases, and 7 bases lay outside the gene matches. The CDR3 has 13 residues. Germline CDR1 SQVTM, CDR2 ANQGSEA. This CDR3 is CSVSGQGGTEAFF. Written as DNA, the CDR3 is TGCAGCGTTTCCGGACAGGGAGGGACTGAAGCTTTCTTT.

The chain carries TRBV2 and TRBJ1-2; D gene unclear. This CDR3 contains 11 residues. Germline V gene data show CDR1 as SNHLY and CDR2 as FYNNEI. Trimming left V 4 bases short and J 4 bases short, with 4 bases between. The CDR3 spells CASSGAYGYTF. For the CDR3, the DNA is TGTGCCAGCAGTGGGGCCTATGGCTACACCTTC.

This chain connects TRBV7-6 to TRBJ2-3; D may be TRBD2 (6 bases). The V gene's germline CDR1 is SGHVS and CDR2 FNYEAQ. V dropped 2 bases and J dropped 4 bases, with 16 bases sitting between them. CDR3 length: 16 amino acids. The chain's CDR3 is CASSLLPSAEADTQYF. The DNA of the CDR3 is TGTGCCAGCAGCTTACTTCCTAGCGCCGAGGCAGATACGCAGTATTTT.

This clonotype was seen many times. The chain couples TRBV5-1 to TRBJ2-3; 9 bases align to TRBD2. J lost 2 bases, V lost 4 bases, and 5 bases had no gene match. The germline CDR1 and CDR2 sequences are SGHRS and YFSETQ. The CDR3 runs 15 residues. This CDR3 is CASSPLAGPTDTQYF. As DNA, the CDR3 is TGCGCCAGCAGCCCTCTAGCGGGGCCCACAGATACGCAGTATTTT.

The rearrangement links TRBV18 to TRBJ2-7; perhaps TRBD2 as D (6 bases). The CDR3 sequence is 15 residues long. CDR1 KGHSH and CDR2 LQKENI come from the germline V gene. Trimming cost V 1 base and J 2 bases, with 12 bases left between them. This chain's CDR3 is CASSPLHGGTYEQYF. The CDR3 region has the DNA TGTGCCAGCTCACCACTCCACGGAGGGACCTACGAGCAGTACTTC.

This clonotype showed up just a few times. This sequence joins TRBV20-1 and TRBJ2-3; no clear D gene. The V and J ends lost 4 bases and 5 bases respectively, with 10 bases between them. CDR3 size: 12 residues. Germline V CDR1 and CDR2: DFQATT, SNEGSKA (reference sequence). The CDR3 DNA sequence: TGCAGTGCTACTGCTGGGGTAGATACGCAGTATTTT. Translation gives CSATAGVDTQYF.

This clonotype appeared a few times. This chain's CDR3 is CASSQDGTGGYEQFF. CDR3 DNA: TGCGCCAGCAGCCAAGATGGGACAGGGGGATATGAGCAGTTCTTC. The chain employs TRBV4-3 and TRBJ2-1; 11 bases match TRBD1. V shed 0 bases and J 8 bases; nucleotides not matched to a gene: 3. The CDR3 is made up of 15 amino acids. Germline V CDR1 and CDR2: LGHNA, YSLEER.

This clonotype was seen a handful of times. This chain joins TRBV5-1 and TRBJ1-4; D unclear. Germline assignment: CDR1 SGHRS and CDR2 YFSETQ. The CDR3 totals 14 residues. Trimming left V 4 bases short and J 7 bases short, with 14 bases between. CDR3 DNA: TGCGCCAGCAGCGCCGTCGAACCTGCTGAAAAACTGTTTTTT. This codes for CASSAVEPAEKLFF.

The genes are TRBV19 and TRBJ2-2; D might be TRBD2 (5 bases). The CDR3 loop spans 14 amino acids. Germline values: CDR1 LNHDA, CDR2 SQIVND (reference sequence). Trimming cost V 6 bases and J 7 bases, with 15 bases left between them. CDR3: CASSVTRVGGELFF. As DNA, the CDR3 is TGTGCCAGTAGCGTTACTAGAGTCGGCGGGGAGCTGTTTTTT.

The J gene is TRBJ2-1, the V gene TRBV12-3 or TRBV12-4; 15 positions match TRBD2. Trimming cost V 6 bases and J 7 bases; bases outside gene matches: 4. The CDR3 loop spans 15 amino acids. The CDR3 bases are TGTGCCAGCAGCCCCGGGACTAGCGGGGGGAATGAGCAGTTCTTC. It encodes CASSPGTSGGNEQFF.

This clonotype showed up just a few times. The chain carries TRBV3-1 and TRBJ2-1; TRBD2 matches at 9 bases. This CDR3 comprises 19 residues. CDR1 and CDR2 from the germline V gene are LGHDT and YNNKEL (reference sequence). The J segment lost 0 bases and the V segment lost 2 bases, leaving 11 bases of the junction unmatched. CDR3 DNA sequence: TGTGCCAGCAGCCAACCTACTCATCTAGCGGGGAGCTCCTACAATGAGCAGTTCTTC. This codes for CASSQPTHLAGSSYNEQFF.

This clonotype has a handful of counts. The chain joins TRBV6-1 to TRBJ2-5, with D possibly being TRBD1 (6 bases). CDR1 MNHNS and CDR2 SASEGT come from the germline V gene. This CDR3 spans 15 amino acids. Trimming took 4 bases from V and 4 from J, leaving 16 bases between them. Written as DNA, the CDR3 is TGTGCCAGCAGTGGAATACTTGGACAGATAGAGACCCAGTACTTC. Residues: CASSGILGQIETQYF.

The J gene is TRBJ2-5, the V gene TRBV5-1, with D perhaps being TRBD1 or TRBD2 (6 bases each). The length of the CDR3 is 14 residues. V gave up 4 bases and J gave up 3 bases, with 13 bases separating them. Germline V lookup: CDR1 SGHRS, CDR2 YFSETQ. CDR3 DNA: TGCGCCAGCAGCCCCGGGGGCGTCGAAGAGACCCAGTACTTC. It encodes CASSPGGVEETQYF. The complete variable domain, with remaining parts taken from reference TRBV5-1 and TRBJ2-5, reads KAGVTQTPRYLIKTRGQQVTLSCSPISGHRSVSWYQQTPGQGLQFLFEYFSETQRNKGNFPGRFSGRQFSNSRSEMNVSTLELGDSALYLCASSPGGVEETQYFGPGTRLLVL.

This clonotype has at least ten counts. This chain links TRBV24-1 with TRBJ1-1; no reliable D call. The V gene's germline CDR1 is KGHDR and CDR2 SFDVKD. This CDR3 is built from 14 residues. V shed 4 bases and J shed 0 bases, with 8 bases lying between them. As DNA, the CDR3 is TGTGCCACCAGTGACCCGACTTTGAACACTGAAGCTTTCTTT. The encoded protein is CATSDPTLNTEAFF.